This TCR beta chain was found in a study of shared clonotypes between healthy human individuals. Germline V CDR1 and CDR2: KGHSH, LQKENI. CDR3 length: 14 amino acids. V was clipped by 4 bases and J by 5 bases; unmatched bases: 2. The table lists this clone with a count of one. Clones were read by immunoSEQ multiplex PCR, and TCRdb kept only the in-frame ones, dropping some. This table holds approximately 1.4 million clones, roughly 98% found once. The receptor comes from a man between 25 and 39 years old in good health. Material for sequencing was naive CD4+ T cells sorted from blood. Subset of the sample: CD45RA+ positively selected. V gene TRBV18 combines with J gene TRBJ2-1, with TRBD2 matching 10 bases. CDR3 nucleotides: TGTGCCAGCTCACAGGGACTAGCGAACAATGAGCAGTTCTTC. Translated: CASSQGLANNEQFF.